This T cell receptor beta chain originates from a study of blood T cell repertoires in COVID-19. V lost 8 bases, J lost 3 bases, and 19 bases lay in between. Germline CDR1 and CDR2: MNHEY and SVGAGI. The CDR3 spans 15 residues. Sequencing used immunoSEQ multiplex PCR; TCRdb keeps in-frame clones, though not all of them. The sample has about 270,000 clones, about 89% seen once. The chain has TRBV6-5 and TRBJ1-2, with D perhaps TRBD1 (5 bases). The TCR originated in a man aged 40-49 years with active or convalescent COVID-19. Sequenced: peripheral blood. Here the CDR3 DNA reads TGTGCCAGCCAACGGGGGGGACCGCCCCACTATGGCTACACCTTC. This codes for CASQRGGPPHYGYTF.